This is a list of T cell receptor beta chains from one sample in a study of glioma-infiltrating T cells. A single record per CDR3 protein comes from TCRdb applying MiXCR to the multiplex PCR reads. The table includes a few hundred thousand distinct CDR3 sequences, roughly 41% detected once. The sample comprised glioma tissue, nonneoplastic brain tissue, or PBMCs (not recorded which). These receptor sequences come from a human donor with low-grade glioma or glioblastoma, undergoing nonglioma brain surgery, or in good health (not recorded which). Each CDR3 is given with its conserved first and last residue. Fields, in order: V gene, clone size, J gene, D gene, CDR3 DNA, CDR3 protein. A D gene is named only where the DNA matches it firmly. Size is stated for part of the rows, as once, few or many counts, or as a class when the clone is expanded.

TRBV4-1	few	TRBJ2-5	.	TGCGCCAGCAGCCAGATAGGACAGTACCAAGAGACCCAGTACTTC	CASSQIGQYQETQYF
TRBV20-1	many	TRBJ1-1	.	TGCAGTGCTAGACCCTGGAGGGGACTGAACACTGAAGCTTTCTTT	CSARPWRGLNTEAFF
TRBV6-1	many	TRBJ2-7	.	TGTGCCAGCAGCCGCTCCTTCCCCAGGAGCTCCTACGAGCAGTACTTC	CASSRSFPRSSYEQYF
TRBV2	.	TRBJ2-1	TRBD1	TGTGCCAACGGGAAGGGACAGGGGGCGGGCGAGCAGTTCTTC	CANGKGQGAGEQFF
TRBV4-2	.	TRBJ2-7	.	TGTGCCAGCAGCCGCTCTGGACACACCTCGAATGCCCCCTACGAGCAGTACTTC	CASSRSGHTSNAPYEQYF
TRBV6-2/TRBV6-3	.	TRBJ2-1	TRBD1	TGTGCCAGCTCATCAGGGGGACAGGGGGCTTACAATGAGCAGTTCTTC	CASSSGGQGAYNEQFF
TRBV19	.	TRBJ2-7	TRBD2	TGTGCCAGTAGTATGGGGATAGCGGGAGTGTACGAGCAGTACTTC	CASSMGIAGVYEQYF
TRBV2	.	TRBJ2-3	.	TGTGCCAGCAGAGCCCGGGGCTACGAGACAGATACGCAGTATTTT	CASRARGYETDTQYF
TRBV19	.	TRBJ1-5	.	TGTGCCAGTAGTATGGTCCCCGGCAATCAGCCCCAGCATTTT	CASSMVPGNQPQHF
TRBV24-1	few	TRBJ2-3	.	TGTGCCACCAGTGATTTTCGCAGGGAGAGCACAGATACGCAGTATTTT	CATSDFRRESTDTQYF
TRBV11-1	.	TRBJ2-1	.	TGTGCCAGCAGTTACGGATCAGACTCTCCTTCGGCCGAGCAGTTCTTC	CASSYGSDSPSAEQFF
TRBV20-1	.	TRBJ2-1	TRBD2	TGCAGTGCCCCACCACCCCCGGGACTAACGGTTTTTTACAATGAGCAGTTCTTC	CSAPPPPGLTVFYNEQFF
TRBV6-1	few	TRBJ2-3	TRBD1	TGTGCCAGCATCCACGGGACAGGGGTCACAGATACGCAGTATTTT	CASIHGTGVTDTQYF
TRBV27	many	TRBJ2-7	TRBD1	TGTGCCAGCAGTTCGATCAGGGGGCTTTCCTACGAGCAGTACTTC	CASSSIRGLSYEQYF
TRBV20-1	many	TRBJ2-3	TRBD2	TGCAGTGCTAGGGTCTCCAGCGGGAGGGACACAGATACGCAGTATTTT	CSARVSSGRDTDTQYF
TRBV20-1	.	TRBJ2-7	TRBD2	TGCAGTGCTACACAGACTAGCGGGAGACACGAGCAGTACTTC	CSATQTSGRHEQYF
TRBV4-2	.	TRBJ2-1	.	TGTGCCAGCAGCCGAGAACAGGGGGCACCACCACTAGCGGGAAGAGTCTACAATGAGCAGTTCTTC	CASSREQGAPPLAGRVYNEQFF
TRBV27	.	TRBJ2-5	TRBD2	TGTGCCAGCAGCTCCTCCGGGGGGATAGAGACCCAGTACTTC	CASSSSGGIETQYF
TRBV7-9	.	TRBJ1-2	.	TGTGCCAGCAGCTTAGGGTGGGTCGGCCAGGGGACCGGCTACACCTTC	CASSLGWVGQGTGYTF
TRBV7-2	.	TRBJ2-7	TRBD2	TGTGCCAGCAGCTTAGTAGCGGGAGGGCCCCACGAGCAGTACTTC	CASSLVAGGPHEQYF
TRBV2	once	TRBJ2-7	.	TGTGCCAGCAGTGAGCGGCAGACCAGAACGTACGAGCAGTACTTC	CASSERQTRTYEQYF
TRBV2	few	TRBJ1-2	.	TGTGCCAGCAGTGAAGCAGCCTATGGCTACACCTTC	CASSEAAYGYTF
TRBV4-3	few	TRBJ2-7	.	TGCGCCAGCAGCCCTCGGAACGGGAAATACGAGCAGTACTTC	CASSPRNGKYEQYF
TRBV28	.	TRBJ1-2	.	TGTGCCAGCAGTCCCGTGGGCAGGGACTACGGCTACACCTTC	CASSPVGRDYGYTF